The 13 T cell receptor beta chains below all came from one sample that was sequenced in a study of CD8 T cells in Susac syndrome. About 0.5 to 1 ug RNA was reverse transcribed with random hexamers. TCRdb independently ran MiXCR on the immunoSEQ multiplex PCR reads; one entry per CDR3 protein. The profile shows about 300,000 distinct CDR3 sequences, over 75% of them singletons. Material for sequencing was CD8+ T cells from PBMCs. The receptors here all came from a human donor with multiple sclerosis.

The rearrangement uses TRBV6-5 and TRBJ2-7; D is ambiguous. V was clipped by 6 bases and J by 0 bases, with 21 bases between them. The CDR3 consists of 17 residues. Germline V gene lookup returns CDR1 MNHEY and CDR2 SVGAGI. This chain's CDR3 is CASRHSVGDWGSYEQYF. The CDR3 DNA follows: TGTGCCAGCAGACACTCAGTAGGTGATTGGGGCTCCTACGAGCAGTACTTC.

This rearrangement joins TRBV27 to TRBJ2-7; the match to TRBD1 covers 8 bases. CDR1 is MNHEY, CDR2 SMNVEV, per germline (reference sequence). After removal of 4 bases from V and 2 bases from J, the junction contained 10 bases not matched to a gene. This CDR3 spans 16 amino acids. CDR3 nucleotide sequence: TGTGCCAGCAGTTACCCGGGACAGGCTCCTACCTACGAGCAGTACTTC. This codes for CASSYPGQAPTYEQYF.

The chain has TRBV2 and TRBJ2-6; either TRBD1 or TRBD2 may fit D (5 bases each). Germline lookup yields CDR1 SNHLY and CDR2 FYNNEI. The V end lost 10 bases, the J end lost 0 bases, and 16 bases lay between the germline ends. The CDR3 is made up of 16 amino acids. The CDR3: CATSDSGGSGANVLTF. CDR3 DNA: TGTGCCACCTCTGACAGTGGGGGCTCTGGGGCCAACGTCCTGACTTTC.

The chain couples TRBV9 to TRBJ1-5, with D maybe TRBD1 (5 bases). CDR3 length: 15 residues. Germline CDR1 is SGDLS and CDR2 is YYNGEE. Trimming took off 4 bases at V and 3 bases at J, with 14 bases between the two ends. The CDR3 bases are TGTGCCAGCAGCCCCCGGGGCGGAAACAATCAGCCCCAGCATTTT. Protein product: CASSPRGGNNQPQHF.

Only one count was recorded for this clonotype. The chain links TRBV27 to TRBJ2-7; tentatively, D is TRBD1 (5 bases). The ends were cut back, 1 base at V and 3 bases at J, with 7 bases in the middle. The germline V gene encodes CDR1 MNHEY and CDR2 SMNVEV (reference sequence). The CDR3 totals 13 residues. CDR3 nucleotide sequence: TGTGCCAGCAGTTTATATCAGGGCTACGAGCAGTACTTC. Its translation is CASSLYQGYEQYF.

The V and J genes are TRBV27 and TRBJ1-4; D possibly corresponds to TRBD1 (5 bases). Germline V CDR1 and CDR2: MNHEY, SMNVEV (reference sequence). This CDR3 contains 15 residues. V was trimmed by 5 bases and J by 8 bases, leaving 18 bases between them. The CDR3 sequence: CASSLTLQPGEKLFF. Written as DNA, the CDR3 is TGTGCCAGCAGTCTCACCCTCCAGCCAGGGGAAAAACTGTTTTTT.

This chain connects TRBV19 to TRBJ1-5; TRBD1 agrees at 11 bases. The CDR3 covers 17 residues. CDR1 and CDR2 (germline): LNHDA, SQIVND (reference sequence). The V segment lost 3 bases and the J segment 7 bases; nucleotides outside the gene matches: 11. The CDR3 nucleotides read TGTGCCAGTAGTATCTTATTGGGACAGGGGGTTTGCCAGCCCCAGCATTTT. This gives the protein CASSILLGQGVCQPQHF.

J is TRBJ2-7 and V is TRBV7-9; possibly TRBD1 for D (7 bases). Germline CDR1 SEHNR, CDR2 FQNEAQ (reference sequence). Deletions cut 6 bases from V and 2 bases from J, with 20 bases between. There are 16 residues in the CDR3. CDR3 DNA: TGTGCCAGCAGTGGGACTCGCCGGGACAGCACCTACGAGCAGTACTTC. Translating gives CASSGTRRDSTYEQYF.

This clonotype was observed a handful of times. This chain uses TRBV7-2 with TRBJ1-5; no reliable D call. The CDR3 sequence is 14 residues long. Trimming took off 1 base at V and 5 bases at J, with 9 bases between the two ends. CDR1 and CDR2 (germline): SGHTA, FQGNSA. The CDR3 spells CASSLVAMDQPQHF. CDR3 DNA: TGTGCCAGCAGCTTAGTCGCCATGGATCAGCCCCAGCATTTT.

The genes are TRBV6-2 or TRBV6-3 and TRBJ1-5; the D gene is possibly TRBD1 (5 bases). The germline V and J ends were trimmed by 6 bases and 6 bases, with 12 bases remaining between them. Germline V CDR1 and CDR2: MNHEY, SVGEGT. The CDR3 loop spans 13 amino acids. The CDR3 sequence: CASSIWGGQPQHF. CDR3 in DNA: TGTGCCAGCAGCATATGGGGGGGTCAGCCCCAGCATTTT.

This chain uses TRBV2 with TRBJ2-2; no reliable D call. V lost 7 bases, J lost 3 bases, and 12 bases lay in between. This CDR3 has 14 residues. Looked up from germline, CDR1 is SNHLY and CDR2 is FYNNEI. The CDR3 bases are TGTGCCAGCACCCCCGGCGAGGACACCGGGGAGCTGTTTTTT. Its translation is CASTPGEDTGELFF.

For the CDR3, the DNA is TGTGCCAGGCTGGCCGGGACGAGTGGCAAAAACATTCAGTACTTC. It specifies CARLAGTSGKNIQYF. The rearrangement links TRBV25-1 to TRBJ2-4; possibly TRBD1 or TRBD2 for D (5 bases each). Germline values: CDR1 MGHDK, CDR2 SYGVNS. The CDR3 covers 15 residues. V was pared by 9 bases and J by 3 bases, with 18 bases between.

CDR3 DNA sequence: TGTGCCAGCAGGACTTACCCTTATGACCAGCAAGAGACCCAGTACTTC. Amino acids: CASRTYPYDQQETQYF. The chain joins TRBV7-9 to TRBJ2-5; D is undetermined. Per germline, CDR1 SEHNR and CDR2 FQNEAQ (reference sequence). Trimming pared 6 bases from V and 2 bases from J, leaving 19 bases between. This CDR3 spans 16 amino acids. The full variable domain, completed using reference TRBV7-9 and TRBJ2-5, is DTGVSQNPRHKITKRGQNVTFRCDPISEHNRLYWYRQTLGQGPEFLTYFQNEAQLEKSRLLSDRFSAERPKGSFSTLEIQRTEQGDSAMYLCASRTYPYDQQETQYFGPGTRLLVL.